The 29 T cell receptor beta chains presented below share a single source sample, sequenced in a study of T cell repertoires in cytomegalovirus infection. TCRdb reprocessed the reads via MiXCR and lists one record per CDR3 protein. The data hold about 310,000 distinct CDR3 sequences, with roughly a tenth observed a single time. The sample consisted of PBMCs. The source is a human donor in good health (CMV status not recorded). Some clones in this sample may be carry-over from other donors' samples.

Only a few counts were recorded for this clonotype. This chain links TRBV20-1 with TRBJ1-2; no clear D. Germline-derived CDR1 and CDR2 are DFQATT and SNEGSKA (reference sequence). Deletions cut 0 bases from V and 2 bases from J, with 13 bases between. This CDR3 contains 15 residues. The CDR3 bases are TGCAGTGCTAGAGATCCCCGGGATCTCAACTATGGCTACACCTTC. Its translation: CSARDPRDLNYGYTF.

This clonotype was found many times. The genes are TRBV6-2 or TRBV6-3 and TRBJ2-6; the D gene is possibly TRBD1 (5 bases). Germline-derived CDR1 and CDR2 are MNHEY and SVGEGT. There are 15 residues in the CDR3. Trimming pared 0 bases from V and 2 bases from J, leaving 5 bases between. CDR3 DNA sequence: TGTGCCAGCAGTTACTCGACAGCTGGGGCCAACGTCCTGACTTTC. Translation gives CASSYSTAGANVLTF.

The chain joins TRBV7-2 to TRBJ1-5; a possible D gene is TRBD1 (5 bases). The germline V and J ends were trimmed by 8 bases and 3 bases, with 14 bases remaining between them. The germline CDR1 and CDR2 sequences are SGHTA and FQGNSA. The CDR3 sequence is 14 residues long. The CDR3 protein is CASRSPGPNQPQHF. The CDR3 nucleotides are TGTGCCAGCCGCTCCCCGGGACCCAATCAGCCCCAGCATTTT.

This clonotype was picked up many times. This sequence joins TRBV7-8 and TRBJ1-5; TRBD1 agrees at 8 bases. After removal of 9 bases from V and 4 bases from J, the junction contained 5 bases not matched to a gene. From germline, CDR1 is SGHVS and CDR2 FQNEAQ. CDR3 length: 13 amino acids. The CDR3 loop is CASDWTGNQPQHF. The CDR3 region has the DNA TGTGCCAGTGATTGGACAGGGAATCAGCCCCAGCATTTT. The variable domain in full, with the rest retrieved from reference TRBV7-8 and TRBJ1-5, is GAGVSQSPRYKVAKRGQDVALRCDPISGHVSLFWYQQALGQGPEFLTYFQNEAQLDKSGLPSDRFFAERPEGSVSTLKIQRTQQEDSAVYLCASDWTGNQPQHFGDGTRLSIL.

The gene calls are TRBV19 and TRBJ2-1, with 7 bases matching TRBD2. Trimming removed 5 bases from V and 3 bases from J; junction bases left unmatched: 7. Germline values: CDR1 LNHDA, CDR2 SQIVND (reference sequence). CDR3 length: 15 residues. The CDR3: CASSEDPGGYNEQFF. The CDR3 DNA sequence: TGTGCCAGTAGTGAGGACCCGGGGGGCTACAATGAGCAGTTCTTC.

This clonotype was seen repeatedly, ten times or more. J is TRBJ2-3 and V is TRBV28, with D uncertain. The CDR3 runs 13 residues. V lost 6 bases and J 2 bases, leaving 9 bases between the germline ends. In germline, CDR1 is MDHEN, CDR2 SYDVKM. The CDR3 DNA follows: TGTGCCAGCAGATTCTCCTTCACAGATACGCAGTATTTT. This sequence encodes CASRFSFTDTQYF.

This clonotype showed up many times. The chain joins TRBV25-1 to TRBJ1-1, with D perhaps matching TRBD1 (6 bases). The length of the CDR3 is 15 residues. Deletions cut 3 bases from V and 2 bases from J, with 13 bases between. The germline V gene has CDR1 MGHDK and CDR2 SYGVNS. CDR3 loop: CASSETRDTNTEAFF. The CDR3 nucleotides are TGTGCCAGCAGTGAGACAAGGGACACAAACACTGAAGCTTTCTTT.

This clonotype was counted many times. The chain employs TRBV6-2 or TRBV6-3 and TRBJ2-5; the D gene could be TRBD1 or TRBD2 (5 bases each). The CDR3 is made up of 16 amino acids. Looked up from germline, CDR1 is MNHEY and CDR2 is SVGEGT. V was pared by 4 bases and J by 3 bases, with 18 bases between. The CDR3 is CASSFGTPRKEETQYF. For the CDR3, the DNA is TGTGCCAGCAGTTTCGGGACCCCCAGAAAAGAAGAGACCCAGTACTTC.

The V call is TRBV18, the J call TRBJ1-2; TRBD1 is a possible D gene (5 bases). There are 15 residues in the CDR3. Trimming stripped 2 bases from V and 4 bases from J, with 14 bases between. Per germline, CDR1 KGHSH and CDR2 LQKENI. The CDR3 DNA reads TGTGCCAGCTCACCAGCCCCGACAGAGGCCTATGGCTACACCTTC. This sequence encodes CASSPAPTEAYGYTF.

This clonotype was detected ten times or more. V usage is TRBV7-2 and J usage is TRBJ1-2; 9 bases align to TRBD1. Germline V gene lookup returns CDR1 SGHTA and CDR2 FQGNSA. The CDR3 length is 15 residues. Trimming cost V 5 bases and J 8 bases; bases outside gene matches: 12. The CDR3: CASSLHRGREKGYTF. CDR3 bases: TGTGCCAGCAGCCTCCACAGGGGGCGCGAGAAGGGCTACACCTTC.

The J gene is TRBJ1-1, the V gene TRBV10-3; D gene ambiguous. Germline V gives CDR1 ENHRY, CDR2 SYGVKD. Trimming shortened V by 11 bases and J by 0 bases, and 13 bases separated the two germline ends. This CDR3 has 13 amino acids. The CDR3 region has the DNA TGTGCCTTCCGGACGGACTTGAACACTGAAGCTTTCTTT. Translation: CAFRTDLNTEAFF.

The sample holds many counts of this clonotype. The chain recombines TRBV12-3 or TRBV12-4 with TRBJ1-2; unclear D gene. The CDR3 has 13 amino acids. The V end lost 3 bases, the J end lost 6 bases, and 11 bases lay between the germline ends. CDR3 amino acids: CASSLEARNGYTF. In DNA, the CDR3 is TGTGCCAGCAGTTTGGAGGCAAGGAATGGCTACACCTTC.

This clonotype was counted a few times. The chain employs TRBV20-1 and TRBJ1-1; D is possibly TRBD1 (5 bases). Trimming removed 8 bases from V and 10 bases from J, with 17 bases in between. The CDR3 length is 11 residues. From germline, CDR1 is DFQATT and CDR2 SNEGSKA (reference sequence). The CDR3: CSQMGFGAAFF. The CDR3 DNA is TGCAGTCAGATGGGGTTCGGGGCAGCTTTCTTT.

This clonotype was detected many times. The rearrangement joins TRBV7-6 to TRBJ1-2, with 7 positions matching TRBD1. CDR1 and CDR2 (germline): SGHVS, FNYEAQ. The CDR3 loop spans 14 amino acids. Germline trimming cut 5 bases from V and 4 bases from J; bases unmatched to any gene: 7. CDR3 DNA: TGTGCCAGCAGCCTTAACCCAGGGGGCTATGGCTACACCTTC. Its protein is CASSLNPGGYGYTF. The full variable domain, its missing parts supplied by reference TRBV7-6 and TRBJ1-2, is GAGVSQSPRYKVTKRGQDVALRCDPISGHVSLYWYRQALGQGPEFLTYFNYEAQQDKSGLPNDRFSAERPEGSISTLTIQRTEQRDSAMYRCASSLNPGGYGYTFGSGTRLTVV.

Ten or more counts support this clonotype. This sequence joins TRBV5-5 and TRBJ2-7, with D possibly TRBD1 on 6 matching bases. This CDR3 region has 14 residues. Germline CDR1 SGHKS, CDR2 YYEKEE (reference sequence). V lost 2 bases to trimming and J lost 5 bases, with 14 bases between them. The CDR3 DNA is TGTGCCAGCAGCTTCGTGGGGGCGAGGGACGAGCAGTACTTC. Protein product: CASSFVGARDEQYF. The entire variable domain, with the rest obtained from reference TRBV5-5 and TRBJ2-7, is as follows: DAGVTQSPTHLIKTRGQQVTLRCSPISGHKSVSWYQQVLGQGPQFIFQYYEKEERGRGNFPDRFSARQFPNYSSELNVNALLLGDSALYLCASSFVGARDEQYFGPGTRLTVT.

This clonotype was recorded at least ten times. This sequence joins TRBV5-1 and TRBJ1-2; TRBD1 matches at 12 bases. This CDR3 contains 15 residues. Germline V CDR1 and CDR2: SGHRS, YFSETQ. With 4 bases clipped from V and 6 bases from J, the junction kept 7 bases outside the gene matches. CDR3 nucleotide sequence: TGCGCCAGCAGCCACCGGGACAGGGGGCGAAATGGCTACACCTTC. It specifies CASSHRDRGRNGYTF.

This clonotype was observed many times. This chain links TRBV7-2 with TRBJ2-5; D remains ambiguous. V dropped 1 base and J dropped 1 base, with 13 bases sitting between them. CDR1 is SGHTA and CDR2 is FQGNSA in the germline V gene. The CDR3 has 16 residues. The CDR3 DNA sequence: TGTGCCAGCAGCTTAGGCCCCACTTCGGGCCAAGAGACCCAGTACTTC. It encodes CASSLGPTSGQETQYF.

This clonotype appeared many times. The V call is TRBV20-1, the J call TRBJ2-7; TRBD1 matches at 9 bases. CDR1 DFQATT and CDR2 SNEGSKA come from the germline V gene (reference sequence). The V and J ends lost 5 bases and 1 base, in that order; junction bases with no gene match: 6. This CDR3 contains 14 residues. CDR3: CSARPGQGSYEQYV. The CDR3 DNA is TGCAGTGCTCGTCCGGGACAGGGATCCTACGAGCAGTACGTC.

The V and J genes are TRBV20-1 and TRBJ1-2; tentative D call: TRBD1 (6 bases). This CDR3 spans 14 amino acids. Germline lookup yields CDR1 DFQATT and CDR2 SNEGSKA (reference sequence). The V end was cut by 5 bases, the J end by 3 bases, with 16 bases between. In nucleotides, the CDR3 is TGCAGTGCTGACTACCGGGACATTCACTATGGCTACACCTTC. Translated: CSADYRDIHYGYTF.

This clonotype was counted many times. This chain links TRBV7-2 with TRBJ1-1, with D tentatively TRBD1 (6 bases). V lost 7 bases, J lost 1 base, and 13 bases lay in between. This CDR3 region has 14 residues. Germline V lookup: CDR1 SGHTA, CDR2 FQGNSA. The CDR3 sequence: CASNIGGGNTEAFF. The CDR3 DNA sequence: TGTGCCAGCAACATAGGGGGGGGGAACACTGAAGCTTTCTTT.

This clonotype has at least ten counts. The chain employs TRBV29-1 and TRBJ1-1; D not resolved. The V end lost 4 bases, the J end lost 5 bases, and 14 bases lay between the germline ends. The CDR3 has 13 residues. The germline CDR1 and CDR2 sequences are SQVTM and ANQGSEA. The CDR3 loop is CSVGPVGGTEAFF. In DNA form, the CDR3 reads TGCAGCGTTGGCCCGGTGGGTGGGACTGAAGCTTTCTTT. Full variable domain (missing parts from reference TRBV29-1 and TRBJ1-1): SAVISQKPSRDICQRGTSLTIQCQVDSQVTMMFWYRQQPGQSLTLIATANQGSEATYESGFVIDKFPISRPNLTFSTLTVSNMSPEDSSIYLCSVGPVGGTEAFFGQGTRLTVV.

The chain combines TRBV27 with TRBJ1-5; possibly TRBD1 for D (5 bases). V was clipped by 4 bases and J by 1 base, with 8 bases between them. Germline loops: CDR1 MNHEY, CDR2 SMNVEV (reference sequence). There are 14 residues in the CDR3. The CDR3 region has the DNA TGTGCCAGCAGTTACGGGGCAAGCAATCAGCCCCAGCATTTT. This gives the protein CASSYGASNQPQHF.

This clonotype was recorded at least ten times. The CDR3 is CASSYRRGTYNEQFF. The CDR3 DNA reads as TGTGCCAGCAGTTACCGGCGGGGGACCTACAATGAGCAGTTCTTC. The V gene is TRBV6-2 or TRBV6-3, the J gene TRBJ2-1; the match to TRBD2 covers 7 bases. This CDR3 region has 15 residues. After removal of 2 bases from V and 2 bases from J, the junction contained 3 bases not matched to a gene. Germline lookup yields CDR1 MNHEY and CDR2 SVGEGT.

The chain carries TRBV20-1 and TRBJ1-6, with 7 bases lining up with TRBD1. CDR3 size: 11 residues. Germline CDR1 DFQATT, CDR2 SNEGSKA (reference sequence). CDR3 in amino acids: CLPGGNSPLHF. The CDR3 region has the DNA TGCTTACCAGGGGGTAATTCACCCCTCCACTTT.

This clonotype was counted a few times. This chain links TRBV2 with TRBJ2-3; D ambiguous. Trimming took off 8 bases at V and 10 bases at J, with 10 bases between the two ends. This CDR3 is 10 amino acids long. The V gene's germline CDR1 is SNHLY and CDR2 FYNNEI. As DNA, the CDR3 is TGTGCCAGCCCGCCCTCCCCGCAGTATTTT. Its protein is CASPPSPQYF.

This clonotype was detected many times. The V gene is TRBV3-1, the J gene TRBJ2-1; the D gene is possibly TRBD2 (6 bases). V lost 3 bases and J 8 bases, leaving 11 bases between the germline ends. Germline CDR1 LGHDT, CDR2 YNNKEL (reference sequence). This CDR3 is built from 13 residues. The CDR3 spells CASSHTGGDEQFF. DNA of the CDR3: TGTGCCAGCAGCCATACAGGCGGGGATGAGCAGTTCTTC.

There are a few counts of this clonotype. The gene calls are TRBV28 and TRBJ2-5; TRBD2 agrees at 9 bases. CDR1 and CDR2 (germline): MDHEN, SYDVKM. J lost 2 bases, V lost 2 bases, and 6 bases had no gene match. CDR3 length equals 16 residues. The CDR3: CASSLRPGLAQETQYF. The CDR3 DNA reads TGTGCCAGCAGTTTACGTCCGGGACTAGCTCAAGAGACCCAGTACTTC.

The V and J genes are TRBV10-3 and TRBJ2-5, with 11 bases fitting TRBD2. CDR1 and CDR2 from the germline V gene are ENHRY and SYGVKD. This CDR3 contains 13 residues. V lost 8 bases to trimming and J lost 5 bases; unmatched junction nucleotides: 4. CDR3 amino acids: CAIGGLAAETQYF. CDR3 DNA: TGTGCCATCGGGGGACTAGCGGCTGAGACCCAGTACTTC.

This clonotype has ten or more counts. The chain employs TRBV7-6 and TRBJ2-2, with D perhaps given as TRBD1 or TRBD2 (5 bases each). Trimming pared 1 base from V and 2 bases from J, leaving 14 bases between. Germline V gives CDR1 SGHVS, CDR2 FNYEAQ. The CDR3 runs to 17 residues. For the CDR3, the DNA is TGTGCCAGCAGCTTAGAAGCCGGGGCCAGAAACACCGGGGAGCTGTTTTTT. Protein sequence: CASSLEAGARNTGELFF.